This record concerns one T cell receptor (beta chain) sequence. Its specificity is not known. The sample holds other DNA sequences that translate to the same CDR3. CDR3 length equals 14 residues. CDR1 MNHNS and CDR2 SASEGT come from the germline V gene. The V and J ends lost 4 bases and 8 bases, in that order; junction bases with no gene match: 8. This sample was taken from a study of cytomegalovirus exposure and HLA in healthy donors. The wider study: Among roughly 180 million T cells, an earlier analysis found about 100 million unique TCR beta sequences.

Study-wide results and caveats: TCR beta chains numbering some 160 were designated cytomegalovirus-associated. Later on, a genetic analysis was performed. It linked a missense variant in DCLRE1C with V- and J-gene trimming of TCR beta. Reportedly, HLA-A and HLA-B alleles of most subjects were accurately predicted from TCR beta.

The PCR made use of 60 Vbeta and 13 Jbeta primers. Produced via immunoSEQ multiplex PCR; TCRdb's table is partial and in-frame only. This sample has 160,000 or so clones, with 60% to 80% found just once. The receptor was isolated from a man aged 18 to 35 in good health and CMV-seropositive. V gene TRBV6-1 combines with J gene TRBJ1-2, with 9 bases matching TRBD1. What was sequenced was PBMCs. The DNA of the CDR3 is TGTGCCAGCAGTGGCACGGGACAGGGTAACGGCTACACCTTC. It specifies CASSGTGQGNGYTF.